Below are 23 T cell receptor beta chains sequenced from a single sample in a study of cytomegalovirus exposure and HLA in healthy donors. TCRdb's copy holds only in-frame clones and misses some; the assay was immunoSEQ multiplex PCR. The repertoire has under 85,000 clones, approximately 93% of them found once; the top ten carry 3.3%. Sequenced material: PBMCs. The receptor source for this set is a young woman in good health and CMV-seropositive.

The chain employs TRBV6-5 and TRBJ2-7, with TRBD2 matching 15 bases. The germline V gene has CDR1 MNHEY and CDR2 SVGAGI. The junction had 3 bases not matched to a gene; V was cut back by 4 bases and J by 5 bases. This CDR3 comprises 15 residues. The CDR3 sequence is CASSWTSGRGDEQYF. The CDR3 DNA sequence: TGTGCCAGCAGTTGGACTAGCGGGAGGGGGGACGAGCAGTACTTC.

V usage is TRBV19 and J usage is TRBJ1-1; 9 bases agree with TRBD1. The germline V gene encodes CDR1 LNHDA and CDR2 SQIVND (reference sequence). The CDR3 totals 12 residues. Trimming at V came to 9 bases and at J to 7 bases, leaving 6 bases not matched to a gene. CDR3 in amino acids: CASNRGLDEAFF. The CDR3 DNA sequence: TGTGCCAGCAACAGGGGGCTCGATGAAGCTTTCTTT.

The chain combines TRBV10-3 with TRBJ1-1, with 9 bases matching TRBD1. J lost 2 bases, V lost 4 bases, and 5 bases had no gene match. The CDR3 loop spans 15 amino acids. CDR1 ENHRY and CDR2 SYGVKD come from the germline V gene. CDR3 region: CAISAQGALNTEAFF. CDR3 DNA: TGTGCCATCAGTGCACAGGGGGCCCTAAACACTGAAGCTTTCTTT.

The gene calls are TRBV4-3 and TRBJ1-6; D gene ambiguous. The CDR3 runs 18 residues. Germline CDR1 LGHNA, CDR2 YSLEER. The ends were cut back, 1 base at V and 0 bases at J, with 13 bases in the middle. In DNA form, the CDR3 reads TGCGCCAGCAGCCAAGGGTACGCAGGAAGCTCCTATAATTCACCCCTCCACTTT. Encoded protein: CASSQGYAGSSYNSPLHF.

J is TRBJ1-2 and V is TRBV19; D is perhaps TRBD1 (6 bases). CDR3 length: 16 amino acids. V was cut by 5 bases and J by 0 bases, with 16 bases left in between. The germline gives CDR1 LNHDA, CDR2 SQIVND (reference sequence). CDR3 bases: TGTGCCAGTAGTTCCCAGGCGGGGGCTCCTAACTATGGCTACACCTTC. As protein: CASSSQAGAPNYGYTF.

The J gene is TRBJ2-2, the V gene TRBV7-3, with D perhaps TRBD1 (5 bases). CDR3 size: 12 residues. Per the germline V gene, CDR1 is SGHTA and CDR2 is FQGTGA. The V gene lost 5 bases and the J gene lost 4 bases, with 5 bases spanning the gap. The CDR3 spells CASSDSTGELFF. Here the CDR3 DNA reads TGTGCCAGCAGCGACAGCACCGGGGAGCTGTTTTTT.

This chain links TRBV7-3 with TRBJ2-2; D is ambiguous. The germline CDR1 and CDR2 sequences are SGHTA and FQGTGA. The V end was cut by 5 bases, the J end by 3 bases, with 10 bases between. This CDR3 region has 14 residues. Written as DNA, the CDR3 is TGTGCCAGCAGCCGGTTAGGAGACACCGGGGAGCTGTTTTTT. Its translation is CASSRLGDTGELFF. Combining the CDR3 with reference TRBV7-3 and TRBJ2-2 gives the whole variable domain GAGVSQTPSNKVTEKGKYVELRCDPISGHTALYWYRQSLGQGPEFLIYFQGTGAADDSGLPNDRFFAVRPEGSVSTLKIQRTERGDSAVYLCASSRLGDTGELFFGEGSRLTVL.

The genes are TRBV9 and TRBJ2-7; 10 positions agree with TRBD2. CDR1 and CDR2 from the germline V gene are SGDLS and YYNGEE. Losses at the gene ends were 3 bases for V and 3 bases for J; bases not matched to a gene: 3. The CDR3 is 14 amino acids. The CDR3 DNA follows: TGTGCCAGCAGCGCGTCTAGCGGGGGCTACGAGCAGTACTTC. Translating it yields CASSASSGGYEQYF.

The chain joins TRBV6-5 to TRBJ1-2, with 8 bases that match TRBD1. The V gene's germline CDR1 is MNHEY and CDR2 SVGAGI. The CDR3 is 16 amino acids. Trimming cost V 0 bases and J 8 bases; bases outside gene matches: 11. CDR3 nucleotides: TGTGCCAGCAGTTACTCCGGGACAGGAGTTGTTAGCGGCTACACCTTC. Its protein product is CASSYSGTGVVSGYTF.

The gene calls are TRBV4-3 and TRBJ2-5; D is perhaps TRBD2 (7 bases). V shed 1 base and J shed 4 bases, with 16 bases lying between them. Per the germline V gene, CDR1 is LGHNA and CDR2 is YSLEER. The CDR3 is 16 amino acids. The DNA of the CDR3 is TGCGCCAGCAGCCAAGGGGAGGGGGGCAGCGTAGAGACCCAGTACTTC. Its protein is CASSQGEGGSVETQYF.

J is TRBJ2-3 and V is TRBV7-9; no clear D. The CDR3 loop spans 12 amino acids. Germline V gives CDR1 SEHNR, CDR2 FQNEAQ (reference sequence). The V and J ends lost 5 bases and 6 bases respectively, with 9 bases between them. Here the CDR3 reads CASSPVGDTQYF. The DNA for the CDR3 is TGTGCCAGCAGCCCCGTCGGGGATACGCAGTATTTT.

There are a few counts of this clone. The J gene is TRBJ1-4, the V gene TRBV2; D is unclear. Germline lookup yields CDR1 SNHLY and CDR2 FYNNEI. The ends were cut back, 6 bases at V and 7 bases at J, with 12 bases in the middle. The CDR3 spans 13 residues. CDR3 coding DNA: TGTGCCAGCAGCGCGGGCCGGGGTGAAAAACTGTTTTTT. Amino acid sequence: CASSAGRGEKLFF.

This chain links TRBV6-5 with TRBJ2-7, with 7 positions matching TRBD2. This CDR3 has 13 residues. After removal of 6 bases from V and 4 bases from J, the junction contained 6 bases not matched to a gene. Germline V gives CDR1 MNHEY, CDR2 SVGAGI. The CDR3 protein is CASRPLAIYEQYF. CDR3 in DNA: TGTGCCAGCAGGCCACTAGCGATTTACGAGCAGTACTTC.

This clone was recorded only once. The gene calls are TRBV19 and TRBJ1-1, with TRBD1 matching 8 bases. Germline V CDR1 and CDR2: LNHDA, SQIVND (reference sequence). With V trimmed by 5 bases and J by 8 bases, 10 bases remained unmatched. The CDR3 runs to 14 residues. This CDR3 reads CASSVQGARQEAFF. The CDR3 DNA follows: TGTGCCAGTAGTGTTCAGGGGGCTCGTCAGGAAGCTTTCTTT.

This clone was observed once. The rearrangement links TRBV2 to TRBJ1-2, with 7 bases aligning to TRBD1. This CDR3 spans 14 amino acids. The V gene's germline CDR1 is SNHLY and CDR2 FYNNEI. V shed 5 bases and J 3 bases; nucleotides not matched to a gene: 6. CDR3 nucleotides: TGTGCCAGCAGTCAACGGACAGGCGACTATGGCTACACCTTC. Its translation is CASSQRTGDYGYTF.

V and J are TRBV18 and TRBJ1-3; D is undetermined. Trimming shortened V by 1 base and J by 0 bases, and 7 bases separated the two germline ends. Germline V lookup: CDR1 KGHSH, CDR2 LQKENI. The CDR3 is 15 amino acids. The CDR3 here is CASSPREISGNTIYF. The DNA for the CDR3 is TGTGCCAGCTCACCACGCGAAATCTCTGGAAACACCATATATTTT.

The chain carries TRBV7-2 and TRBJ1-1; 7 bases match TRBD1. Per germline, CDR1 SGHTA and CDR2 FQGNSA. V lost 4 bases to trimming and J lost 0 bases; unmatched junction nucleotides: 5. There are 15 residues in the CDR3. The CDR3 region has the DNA TGTGCCAGCAGCTCCAGGACAGGCCTGAACACTGAAGCTTTCTTT. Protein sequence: CASSSRTGLNTEAFF.

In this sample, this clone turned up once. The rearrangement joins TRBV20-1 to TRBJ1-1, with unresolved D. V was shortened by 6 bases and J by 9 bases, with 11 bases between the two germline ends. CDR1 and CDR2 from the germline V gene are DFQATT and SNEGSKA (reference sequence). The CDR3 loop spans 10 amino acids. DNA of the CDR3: TGCAGTGCCCGGGTCCTCCAAGCTTTCTTT. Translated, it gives CSARVLQAFF.

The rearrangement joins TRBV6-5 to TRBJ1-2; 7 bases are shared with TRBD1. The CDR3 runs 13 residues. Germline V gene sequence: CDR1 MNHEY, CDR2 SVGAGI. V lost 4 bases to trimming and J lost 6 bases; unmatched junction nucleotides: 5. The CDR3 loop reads CASSSDRVDGYTF. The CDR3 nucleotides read TGTGCCAGCAGTTCCGACAGGGTCGATGGCTACACCTTC.

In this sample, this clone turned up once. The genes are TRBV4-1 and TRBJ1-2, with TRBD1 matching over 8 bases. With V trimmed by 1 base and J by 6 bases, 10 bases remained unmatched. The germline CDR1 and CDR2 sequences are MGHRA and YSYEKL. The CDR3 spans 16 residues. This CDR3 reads CASSQVVRTGLDGYTF. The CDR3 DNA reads TGCGCCAGCAGCCAAGTAGTTAGGACAGGGCTGGATGGCTACACCTTC.

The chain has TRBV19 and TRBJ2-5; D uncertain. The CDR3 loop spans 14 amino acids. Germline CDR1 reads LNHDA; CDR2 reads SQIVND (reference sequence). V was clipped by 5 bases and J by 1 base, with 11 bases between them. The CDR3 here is CASSPSPGQETQYF. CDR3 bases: TGTGCCAGTAGTCCCTCCCCGGGCCAAGAGACCCAGTACTTC.

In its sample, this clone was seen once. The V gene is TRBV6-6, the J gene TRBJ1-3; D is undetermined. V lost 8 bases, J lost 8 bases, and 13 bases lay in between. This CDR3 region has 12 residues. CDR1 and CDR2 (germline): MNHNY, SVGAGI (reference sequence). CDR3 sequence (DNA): TGTGCCAGCGGATCGGAGGTTGACACCATATATTTT. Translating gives CASGSEVDTIYF.

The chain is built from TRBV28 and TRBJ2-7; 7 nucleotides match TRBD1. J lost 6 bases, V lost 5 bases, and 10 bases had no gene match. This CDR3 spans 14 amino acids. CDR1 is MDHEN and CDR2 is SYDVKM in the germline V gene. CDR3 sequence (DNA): TGTGCCAGCAGTGAACAGGGGCTTGAGCGCGAGCAGTACTTC. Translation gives CASSEQGLEREQYF.